This TCR beta chain emerged from a study of blood T cell repertoires in COVID-19. Looking at the study overall: Whether acute or convalescent, the COVID-19 samples came from the United States, Italy and Spain. T cells, B-cell-depleted T cells, or PBMCs supplied cDNA or gDNA.

Individuals drawn from around 24 US areas were roughly 18 to 95 years old. Participant reports of clinical history set cohort assignment. Some clones are missing from TCRdb's copy, which holds only in-frame ones; the method was immunoSEQ multiplex PCR. This sample has 470,000 or so clones, with approximately 90% found just once. This clone was counted once. The receptor's source is a woman aged 18-30 years with acute COVID-19. Sample: PBMCs or T cells enriched from blood (not recorded which).

CDR3 amino acids: CASSHQPLRPQDTQYF. The DNA of the CDR3 is TGTGCCAGCTCCCACCAGCCTCTCAGGCCTCAGGATACGCAGTATTTT. The V gene is TRBV18, the J gene TRBJ2-3; no clear D. V lost 6 bases, J lost 6 bases, and 22 bases lay in between. Germline assignment: CDR1 KGHSH and CDR2 LQKENI. This CDR3 is 16 amino acids long.